This T cell receptor (beta chain) emerged from a study of Tregs in tolerant kidney transplant recipients. As for this clone: What it binds is not known.

Sequencing used immunoSEQ multiplex PCR; TCRdb keeps in-frame clones, though not all of them. This table has roughly 120,000 clones, around 94% appearing once. The CDR3 runs to 13 residues. V dropped 4 bases and J dropped 5 bases, with 12 bases sitting between them. The germline V gene encodes CDR1 SGDLS and CDR2 YYNGEE. Study-wide points: The small number of patients limits these findings pending further validation. Biological reproducibility was not directly addressed, but technical replication error appeared minimal.

Thawed PBMCs were FACS-sorted into unstimulated CD4+CD25+CD127- regulatory T cells, CD4+CD25- non-regulatory cells, CD4 and CD8 cells. The receptor's source is a human donor in good health. The chain employs TRBV9 and TRBJ1-2, with D possibly matching TRBD1 (6 bases). Sequencing input: CD4+ T cells from blood. The CDR3 region has the DNA TGTGCCAGCAGCTCCCGAGGGGGGTATGGCTACACCTTC. This translates into CASSSRGGYGYTF. Using reference TRBV9 and TRBJ1-2 for the parts outside the CDR3, the full variable domain is DSGVTQTPKHLITATGQRVTLRCSPRSGDLSVYWYQQSLDQGLQFLIQYYNGEERAKGNILERFSAQQFPDLHSELNLSSLELGDSALYFCASSSRGGYGYTFGSGTRLTVV.